This paragraph covers one T cell receptor beta chain sequence. Its specificity is not known. Assay used: immunoSEQ multiplex PCR; TCRdb lists only in-frame clones, some missing. This table has 25,000 to 35,000 clones, roughly 81% appearing once. The sample originates from a study of vaccination effects on CD4 cells after COVID-19. Study background: Sequencing in the ViraFEST assay came after antigen-specific CD4+ T cells had been expanded with viral peptide pools, which were used to stimulate PBMC.

Subsequent to a culture period of about nine days, CD4+ T cells were isolated. Of the BNT162b2 and mRNA-1273 vaccines, participants received two doses of one or the other. This CDR3 is 15 amino acids long. The V end lost 2 bases, the J end lost 0 bases, and 10 bases lay between the germline ends. CDR1 and CDR2 (germline): MNHNY, SVGAGI (reference sequence). This TCR was recovered from a human donor who received a COVID-19 vaccine. The chain carries TRBV6-6 and TRBJ1-1; D ambiguous. Sequences were derived from CD4+ T cells from PBMCs cultured without peptide, sampled after COVID-19 vaccination. The CDR3 DNA sequence: TGTGCCAGCAGTTACGTCGGTATCATGAACACTGAAGCTTTCTTT. It translates to CASSYVGIMNTEAFF.